Presented here are 13 T cell receptor beta chains from one specimen sequenced in a study of vaccination effects on CD4 cells after COVID-19. These receptors' targets are unknown. The assay was immunoSEQ multiplex PCR, and TCRdb's table has in-frame clones only and misses some. The table shows tens of thousands of clones, with 65% to 75% occurring only once. On roughly day 10 of culture, CD4+ T cells were separated out. The source was CD4+ T cells from PBMCs cultured without peptide, collected before COVID-19 vaccination. Receptor source: a human donor who had a prior SARS-CoV-2 infection.

The chain combines TRBV10-3 with TRBJ1-6; D possibly corresponds to TRBD1 (6 bases). This CDR3 contains 15 residues. V was clipped by 7 bases and J by 10 bases, with 20 bases between them. The germline CDR1 and CDR2 sequences are ENHRY and SYGVKD. The CDR3 DNA sequence: TGTGCCATCACCTCAGGTGCCCAGGGGAAATCACCCCTCCACTTT. It encodes CAITSGAQGKSPLHF.

The chain links TRBV18 to TRBJ2-3; TRBD2 matches at 9 bases. The trim removed 6 bases at V and 2 bases at J, leaving 12 bases unmatched. Germline CDR1 is KGHSH and CDR2 is LQKENI. CDR3 length equals 17 residues. The CDR3 is CASSPGVAGATTDTQYF. CDR3 nucleotide sequence: TGTGCCAGCTCCCCTGGGGTAGCGGGAGCAACCACAGATACGCAGTATTTT.

The CDR3 nucleotides are TGTGCCAGCAGCTTAAGGCGGGGGGGTGAGCAGTTCTTC. Translating it yields CASSLRRGGEQFF. J is TRBJ2-1 and V is TRBV7-3, with 9 bases aligning to TRBD2. The germline V gene has CDR1 SGHTA and CDR2 FQGTGA. The CDR3 totals 13 residues. After removal of 1 base from V and 9 bases from J, the junction contained 1 base not matched to a gene.

The rearrangement uses TRBV15 and TRBJ2-5; weak D call: TRBD2 (7 bases). This CDR3 has 16 residues. V shed 3 bases and J shed 1 base, with 15 bases lying between them. In germline, CDR1 is LNHNV, CDR2 YYDKDF (reference sequence). The CDR3 region has the DNA TGTGCCACCAGCAGTGGGGGGGCGGCGGGCCAAGAGACCCAGTACTTC. Its translation: CATSSGGAAGQETQYF.

This chain uses TRBV2 with TRBJ2-3; D may be TRBD1 (6 bases). Germline assignment: CDR1 SNHLY and CDR2 FYNNEI. This CDR3 is built from 13 residues. Trimming took off 4 bases at V and 6 bases at J, with 11 bases between the two ends. The chain's CDR3 is CASSADRSDTQYF. CDR3 DNA: TGTGCCAGCAGTGCGGACAGAAGCGATACGCAGTATTTT.

This chain joins TRBV3-1 (or the pseudogene TRBV3-2) and TRBJ2-3; no clear D. Germline loops: CDR1 LGHDT, CDR2 YNNKEL (reference sequence). The CDR3 length is 15 residues. Trimming left V 1 base short and J 2 bases short, with 10 bases between. In nucleotides, the CDR3 is TGTGCCAGCAGCCAAGCTTGGCGGTCCACAGATACGCAGTATTTT. It specifies CASSQAWRSTDTQYF.

The CDR3 DNA reads as TGTGCCAGCAGTTCCTCAGGGTCAAACACTGAAGCTTTCTTT. The encoded protein is CASSSSGSNTEAFF. The J gene is TRBJ1-1, the V gene TRBV6-5; weak D call: TRBD1 (5 bases). Germline V gene lookup returns CDR1 MNHEY and CDR2 SVGAGI. There are 14 residues in the CDR3. Trimming took 4 bases from V and 2 from J, leaving 11 bases between them.

The chain carries TRBV5-1 and TRBJ2-1; D remains unclear. Germline CDR1 and CDR2: SGHRS and YFSETQ. This CDR3 comprises 14 residues. V gave up 4 bases and J gave up 11 bases, with 19 bases separating them. The CDR3 sequence: CASSRFVSPDQQFF. The CDR3 DNA is TGCGCCAGCAGCCGGTTCGTTTCCCCCGACCAGCAGTTCTTC. Together with reference TRBV5-1 and TRBJ2-1, the CDR3 gives the full variable domain: KAGVTQTPRYLIKTRGQQVTLSCSPISGHRSVSWYQQTPGQGLQFLFEYFSETQRNKGNFPGRFSGRQFSNSRSEMNVSTLELGDSALYLCASSRFVSPDQQFFGPGTRLTVL.

Points on this clone: This sample includes further DNA sequences coding for the same CDR3. The rearrangement links TRBV3-1 (or the pseudogene TRBV3-2) to TRBJ1-5; D uncertain. CDR1 and CDR2 (germline): LGHDT, YNNKEL (reference sequence). The V end lost 0 bases, the J end lost 5 bases, and 8 bases lay between the germline ends. There are 14 residues in the CDR3. CDR3 coding DNA: TGTGCCAGCAGCCAAGATCACGGGTATCAGCCCCAGCATTTT. It codes for CASSQDHGYQPQHF.

The CDR3 region is CASSLVGGEGYGYTF. Here the CDR3 DNA reads TGTGCCAGCAGCTTAGTTGGAGGGGAGGGCTATGGCTACACCTTC. The chain carries TRBV7-8 and TRBJ1-2; tentatively, D is TRBD1 (5 bases). CDR3 size: 15 residues. Germline V gives CDR1 SGHVS, CDR2 FQNEAQ. V dropped 1 base and J dropped 4 bases, with 13 bases sitting between them.

The chain uses TRBV19 and TRBJ2-7; TRBD1 matches at 9 bases. Per the germline V gene, CDR1 is LNHDA and CDR2 is SQIVND (reference sequence). The CDR3 is 14 residues long. J gave up 4 bases and V 6 bases, and 7 bases lay outside the gene matches. CDR3 DNA sequence: TGTGCCAGTAGGAGGGGACAGGGAACGTACGAGCAGTACTTC. Encoded protein: CASRRGQGTYEQYF.

This sequence joins TRBV24-1 and TRBJ2-5, with a weak D call TRBD1 (6 bases). Deletions cut 3 bases from V and 1 base from J, with 11 bases between. This CDR3 region has 15 residues. CDR1 is KGHDR and CDR2 is SFDVKD in the germline V gene. The CDR3: CATSDTGTPQETQYF. Written as DNA, the CDR3 is TGTGCCACCAGTGATACCGGGACACCCCAAGAGACCCAGTACTTC.

The CDR3 here is CASSLGTNTEAFF. CDR3 coding DNA: TGTGCCAGCAGCTTAGGTACGAACACTGAAGCTTTCTTT. This chain links TRBV11-1 with TRBJ1-1; D ambiguous. In germline, CDR1 is SGHAT, CDR2 FQDESV (reference sequence). This CDR3 has 13 amino acids. Between the trimmed V and J ends, which lost 1 base and 1 base, there was a span of 4 bases.